The rows below give T cell receptor beta chains drawn from one sample of a study of cytomegalovirus exposure and HLA in healthy donors. The assay was immunoSEQ multiplex PCR, and TCRdb's table has in-frame clones only and misses some. In the table there are 170,000 or so clones, around 84% of which are singletons. Sequencing was performed on PBMCs. Receptor source: a woman in her 40s in good health and CMV-seronegative. Each CDR3 is given with its conserved first and last residue. Each record gives: CDR3 protein, CDR3 DNA, V gene, D gene, clone size, J gene. A D gene is named only where the DNA matches it firmly. Size is stated for part of the rows, as once, few or many counts, or as a class when the clone is expanded.

CASSPRVRGRQETQYF | TGTGCCAGCAGCCCCCGGGTGCGGGGACGCCAAGAGACCCAGTACTTC | TRBV11-2 | . | . | TRBJ2-5
CASSGWDRGREKLFF | TGTGCCAGCAGTGGCTGGGACAGGGGACGTGAAAAACTGTTTTTT | TRBV6-5 | TRBD1 | few | TRBJ1-4
CASSPDRNYGYTF | TGTGCCAGCAGTCCTGACAGAAACTATGGCTACACCTTC | TRBV7-2 | . | . | TRBJ1-2
CATSSTGSNNSPLHF | TGTGCCACCAGCTCGACAGGGTCGAATAATTCACCCCTCCACTTT | TRBV15 | TRBD1 | . | TRBJ1-6
CASSPGLGTVGTEAFF | TGTGCCAGCTCACCAGGGTTGGGGACAGTTGGCACTGAAGCTTTCTTT | TRBV18 | TRBD1 | . | TRBJ1-1
CASSLTGSDTQYF | TGTGCCAGCAGCTTGACAGGGTCCGATACGCAGTATTTT | TRBV7-8 | TRBD1 | . | TRBJ2-3
CASSEWTGGPYEQYF | TGCGCCAGCAGTGAGTGGACAGGGGGACCTTACGAGCAGTACTTC | TRBV10-2 | TRBD1 | . | TRBJ2-7
CASSESWGPGNTIYF | TGTGCCAGCAGTGAGAGCTGGGGGCCCGGAAACACCATATATTTT | TRBV6-1 | . | . | TRBJ1-3
CASREAGGGIYEQYF | TGTGCCAGCAGGGAAGCAGGGGGAGGAATCTACGAGCAGTACTTC | TRBV27 | . | . | TRBJ2-7
CASSLREQYF | TGTGCCAGCAGTTTGAGGGAGCAGTACTTC | TRBV2 | . | once | TRBJ2-7
CSSSLGGRGQGSNQPQHF | TGTTCCAGCAGCTTGGGTGGCAGGGGGCAGGGTAGCAATCAGCCCCAGCATTTT | TRBV7-9 | TRBD1 | . | TRBJ1-5
CASSLERNTEAFF | TGTGCCAGCAGCTTAGAGAGGAACACTGAAGCTTTCTTT | TRBV11-3 | . | . | TRBJ1-1
CSVEGGQGFGYGYTF | TGCAGCGTTGAAGGCGGTCAGGGGTTCGGCTATGGCTACACCTTC | TRBV29-1 | . | few | TRBJ1-2
CASSLDSREQYF | TGTGCCAGCAGCCTAGACAGTAGAGAGCAGTACTTC | TRBV5-4 | . | medium-sized | TRBJ2-7
CASSFNPEQETQYF | TGCGCCAGCAGCTTCAACCCAGAACAAGAGACCCAGTACTTC | TRBV5-1 | . | . | TRBJ2-5
CASSQLTEAFF | TGTGCCAGCAGCCAACTCACTGAAGCTTTCTTT | TRBV16 | . | . | TRBJ1-1
CVSSLGYTDTQYF | TGTGTCAGCAGCTTAGGTTACACAGATACGCAGTATTTT | TRBV13 | . | . | TRBJ2-3
CASRQGHEQYF | TGTGCCAGCAGGCAGGGCCACGAGCAGTACTTC | TRBV6-1 | . | . | TRBJ2-7
CASSRGPWGENTEAFF | TGTGCCAGCAGTCGGGGACCCTGGGGGGAGAACACTGAAGCTTTCTTT | TRBV27 | . | . | TRBJ1-1
CASSDRADEKLFF | TGCGCCAGCTCGGACAGGGCGGATGAAAAACTGTTTTTT | TRBV5-1 | TRBD1 | . | TRBJ1-4
CASSGQMSYEQYF | TGTGCCAGCAGTGGACAGATGTCCTACGAGCAGTACTTC | TRBV2 | . | once | TRBJ2-7
CAISVDPRSNTEAFF | TGTGCCATCAGCGTCGACCCGCGGTCAAACACTGAAGCTTTCTTT | TRBV10-3 | . | few | TRBJ1-1
CASSYSGGTNEKLFF | TGTGCCAGCAGTTACTCGGGGGGGACTAATGAAAAACTGTTTTTT | TRBV6-5 | . | . | TRBJ1-4
CASRVIRDSNQPQHF | TGTGCCAGCAGAGTTATACGAGATAGCAATCAGCCCCAGCATTTT | TRBV6-1 | . | . | TRBJ1-5
CASSAGQGEETQYF | TGCGCCAGCAGCGCCGGACAGGGTGAAGAGACCCAGTACTTC | TRBV5-1 | TRBD1 | once | TRBJ2-5
CASSLGSNPYNEQFF | TGTGCCAGCAGCTTGGGTAGCAACCCCTACAATGAGCAGTTCTTC | TRBV7-2 | . | . | TRBJ2-1
CASPRGISTDTQYF | TGTGCCAGTCCTAGGGGGATAAGCACAGATACGCAGTATTTT | TRBV6-1 | . | . | TRBJ2-3
CASSFRGWKPTGDEDSPLHF | TGTGCCAGCAGTTTCCGGGGTTGGAAGCCGACAGGGGATGAGGATTCACCCCTCCACTTT | TRBV28 | TRBD1 | . | TRBJ1-6
CASSKWSGSQINSYNSPLHF | TGTGCCAGCAGCAAATGGAGCGGCAGCCAAATTAACTCCTATAATTCACCCCTCCACTTT | TRBV21-1 | . | . | TRBJ1-6
CASEGRGSGNTIYF | TGTGCCTCAGAGGGCAGGGGCTCTGGAAACACCATATATTTT | TRBV7-9 | . | . | TRBJ1-3
CASIFSGDTQYF | TGTGCCAGCATCTTTAGCGGAGATACGCAGTATTTT | TRBV2 | . | . | TRBJ2-3